The entry below describes one T cell receptor (beta chain). The data stem from a study of blood T cells in healthy people across ages. Alongside a J-beta primer mix, a sample-barcoded 5' primer served in a second PCR lasting roughly 7 to 11 cycles. Via MiXCR, TCRdb re-called the 5' RACE reads, giving one row per CDR3 protein. Of roughly 1,800,000 distinct CDR3 sequences listed, less than 50% are singletons. This CDR3 is 16 amino acids long. Per the germline V gene, CDR1 is MNHEY and CDR2 is SVGAGI. Trimming took 2 bases from V and 4 from J, leaving 14 bases between them. The chain recombines TRBV6-5 with TRBJ1-4; weak D call: TRBD1 (5 bases). Sequencing input: blood. This sequence was found in a middle-aged woman in good health. This CDR3 reads CASSYQGLGGNEKLFF. The CDR3 DNA is TGTGCCAGCAGTTACCAGGGACTCGGCGGTAATGAAAAACTGTTTTTT.